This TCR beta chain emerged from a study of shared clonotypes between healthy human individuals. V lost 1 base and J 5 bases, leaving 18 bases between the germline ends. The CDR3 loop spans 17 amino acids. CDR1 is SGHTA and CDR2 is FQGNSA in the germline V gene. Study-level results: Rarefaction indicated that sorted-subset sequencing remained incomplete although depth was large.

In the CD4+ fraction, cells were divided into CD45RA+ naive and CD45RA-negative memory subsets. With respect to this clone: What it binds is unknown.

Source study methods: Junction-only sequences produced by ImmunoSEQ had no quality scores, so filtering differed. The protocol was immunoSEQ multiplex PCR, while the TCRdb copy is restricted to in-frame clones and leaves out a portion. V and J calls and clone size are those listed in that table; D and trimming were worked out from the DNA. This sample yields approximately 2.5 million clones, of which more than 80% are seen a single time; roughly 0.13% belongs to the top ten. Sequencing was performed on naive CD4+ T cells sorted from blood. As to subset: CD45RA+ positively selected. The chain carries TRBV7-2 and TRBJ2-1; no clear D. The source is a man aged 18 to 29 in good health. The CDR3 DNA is TGTGCCAGCAGCTTAGATCGGGTGGTAGCAAGCCACAATGAGCAGTTCTTC. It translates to CASSLDRVVASHNEQFF. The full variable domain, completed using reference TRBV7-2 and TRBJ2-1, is GAGVSQSPSNKVTEKGKDVELRCDPISGHTALYWYRQSLGQGLEFLIYFQGNSAPDKSGLPSDRFSAERTGGSVSTLTIQRTQQEDSAVYLCASSLDRVVASHNEQFFGPGTRLTVL.